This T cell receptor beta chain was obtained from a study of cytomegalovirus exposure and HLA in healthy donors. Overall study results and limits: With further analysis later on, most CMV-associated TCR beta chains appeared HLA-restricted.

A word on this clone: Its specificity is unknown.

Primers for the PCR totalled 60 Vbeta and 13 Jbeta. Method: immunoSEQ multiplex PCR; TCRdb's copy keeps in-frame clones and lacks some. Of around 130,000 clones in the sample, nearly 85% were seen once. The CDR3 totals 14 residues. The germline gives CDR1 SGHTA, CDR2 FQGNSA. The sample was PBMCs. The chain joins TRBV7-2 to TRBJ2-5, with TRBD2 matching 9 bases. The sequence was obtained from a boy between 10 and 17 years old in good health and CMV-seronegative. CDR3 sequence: CAIKAAGGGETQYF. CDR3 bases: TGTGCTATTAAGGCGGCGGGAGGGGGCGAGACCCAGTACTTC.